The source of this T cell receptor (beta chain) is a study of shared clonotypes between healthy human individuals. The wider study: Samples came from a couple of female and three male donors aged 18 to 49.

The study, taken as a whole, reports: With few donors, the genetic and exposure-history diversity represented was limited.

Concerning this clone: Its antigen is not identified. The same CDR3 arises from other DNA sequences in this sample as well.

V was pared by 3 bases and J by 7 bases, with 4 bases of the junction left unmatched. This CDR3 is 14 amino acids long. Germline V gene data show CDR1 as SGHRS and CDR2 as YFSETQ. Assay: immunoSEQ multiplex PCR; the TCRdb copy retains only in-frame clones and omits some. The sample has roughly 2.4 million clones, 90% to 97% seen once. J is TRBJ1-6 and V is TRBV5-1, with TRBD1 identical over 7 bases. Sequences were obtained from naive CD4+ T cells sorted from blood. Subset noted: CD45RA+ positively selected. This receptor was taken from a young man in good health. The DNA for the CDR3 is TGCGCCAGCAGCTCAGGGGGTAGCAATTCACCCCTCCACTTT. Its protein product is CASSSGGSNSPLHF.